This TCR beta chain emerged from a study of cytomegalovirus exposure and HLA in healthy donors (dated by TCRdb to about 2017). About the investigation overall: An earlier analysis of under 600 of the donors reported roughly 300 Gb of sequence data and 117 million unique TCR beta sequences from 150 million to 200 million T cells. Among the roughly 410 genotyped donors, 81% belonged to the genetic ancestry cluster associated with self-reported Caucasian donors. To decide whether each TCR beta V gene segment behaved as functional or pseudogenic, an earlier analysis of some 580 of the donors relied on high-throughput TCR beta sequencing. On average, around 240,000 unique TCR beta nucleotide sequences were sequenced per donor among some 420 genotyped donors of the cohort, with around 19% of those sequences being non-productive. All discovery cohort repertoires had been generated on a single sequencing platform. The later analysis used no new phenotypic data to find candidate immune exposures, relying instead on TCR beta sequences and their occurrence across donors. Genome-wide SNP genotypes for about 65% of the 666 donors were used in a later genetic analysis, which treated that subset as a discovery cohort. The study profiled the T cell repertoires of 500 to 800 subjects by immunosequencing and related them to cytomegalovirus serostatus. Five DR-DQ haplotypes were handled as single units for association and clustering because linkage in the cohort was strong. The study was designed to test whether signatures of past pathogen exposure could be identified by cataloging public T cell receptors. Both class I and class II loci were covered by HLA typing, at four-digit resolution. Along with the approximately 650-subject first cohort, a separate validation cohort of 120 different subjects was used. High-throughput TCR immunosequencing, statistical association of individual TCRs with disease status, and machine learning were combined to predict cytomegalovirus infection status. A later analysis re-analyzed previously published TCR beta repertoires from roughly 630 donors and added high-resolution HLA genotyping to study TCR occurrence patterns. Donor age, sex, ethnicity and CMV serostatus were compiled alongside the repertoire data. About 300 gigabases of sequencing data and 70 million to 100 million unique TCR sequences were included in an early release covering about 620 HLA-typed donors. Typing coverage differed by locus: A, B, C, DRB1 and DQB1 were typed in roughly 629-630 donors, DQA1 in about 550, DPA1 in approximately 610, and DPB1 in 400 to 490.

A distance of 12 bases separates the germline ends of V and J, which lose 5 bases and 1 base respectively. The germline V gene yields SNHLY for CDR1 and FYNNEI for CDR2. Measured from the cysteine to the phenylalanine, the CDR3 is 14 residues long. The retained sequence is limited to the CDR3, 42 bases, with the frame set at the first base. On this clone: The specificity of this receptor is unknown.

Study-wide conclusions, independent of this receptor: In a later analysis, most CMV-associated TCR beta chains were found to appear HLA-restricted, with HLA associations seemingly driven largely by CMV exposure. Immune exposure information for the cohort was limited to CMV serostatus. In an earlier analysis of approximately 590 of the donors, most TCR beta V segments appeared in productive rearrangements about 87% or about 30% of the time, broadly matching IMGT annotations. Because HLA typing was unavailable for some donors at each locus, only the typed subset was used in association tests. About 17 rarely observed V segments, including chromosome 9 orphons, were excluded from the earlier analysis of almost 600 of the donors because counts were too low. In both the original and validation cohorts, the classifier was reported to diagnose cytomegalovirus status with high specificity and sensitivity. Three of the identified cytomegalovirus-associated TCR beta chains were confirmed in vitro to be specific for cytomegalovirus antigens. When HLA alleles, especially DR and DQ, strongly co-occurred, attributing TCR associations to individual alleles was difficult. In a later analysis, several top co-occurrence clusters were reported to appear linked to parvovirus B19, influenza, CMV and Epstein-Barr virus. Most TCR sequences were observed very rarely across donors, whereas some public TCRs were present in many individuals. Some IMGT-functional V segments, including TRBV6-2 and TRBV6-3, could not be distinguished by the 87-base-pair reads and were therefore excluded. A total of some 180 TCR beta chains were listed by the study as associated with cytomegalovirus. In a later analysis, HLA-associated TCR beta chains were found to be more clonally expanded and to have lower generation probabilities than equally common non-associated chains. It was suggested by the authors that the approach could potentially be generalized to other disease states and immunological phenotypes. The sequencing pipeline was judged likely to have produced a cluster of highly shared sequence variants as a technical artifact. In a later analysis, TCR association rates were found to vary across HLA loci, with the most associated TCRs seen for DRB1 alleles and the fewest for HLA-C alleles. A later genetic analysis associated a missense DCLRE1C variant with V-gene and J-gene trimming of TCR beta chains, and an independent cohort replicated the association. Linkage disequilibrium might explain the correlated functional status among segregating V segments, but an unknown experimental factor could not be ruled out. In a later genetic analysis, fewer N-insertions in productive TCRs were reported among donors in an Asian-associated ancestry cluster than the roughly 700-donor mean. Specific HLA alleles were associated with roughly 16,000 TCR beta sequences at a false discovery rate of 0.05 in a later analysis. Sequencing depth was assumed to be roughly uniform across donors in the presence/absence analyses, though that assumption may not hold. A further reported finding was that TCR beta sequences accurately predicted the HLA-A and HLA-B alleles for most subjects in the first cohort. Only TCR beta chains were sequenced in this cohort, and the absence of alpha or paired-chain data limited detectable features.

In total, roughly 670 healthy bone marrow donors made up the cohort. At the time of sampling, every cohort member was nominally healthy, though immune exposures that went unrecorded were likely present. The donor tested CMV seronegative, placing the donor among the 350 to 400 seronegative members of the cohort. Each donor provided a peripheral blood sample, and peripheral blood mononuclear cells were used for TCR beta sequencing. Genomic DNA was extracted from the blood cell samples with the Qiagen DNeasy Blood Extraction Kit. Libraries were prepared through the immunoSEQ multiplex PCR assay. The multiplex PCR relied on a mix of 60 forward primers for TCR Vbeta segments and 13 reverse primers for TCR Jbeta segments. The CDR3 region of rearranged TCR beta genes was amplified from genomic DNA by a multiplex PCR assay. On the Illumina HiSeq System, the amplified TCR beta libraries were sequenced as 87-base-pair reads. Per the source publication's procedure: A later analysis counted about 80 million unique TCR beta chains across the 550 to 700 repertoires, and some 12 million of these chains were shared by at least two donors. Raw reads were error-corrected and collapsed into unique sequences by a nearest-neighbor algorithm in which closely related sequences were merged to remove PCR and sequencing errors. To assign V, D and J gene segments, CDR3 sequences were aligned to IMGT reference sequences. For a sequence to be retained, a match of at least six nucleotides was required to both a V gene segment and a J gene segment. Rearrangements were classified as productive when the CDR3 lacked stop codons and remained in frame with V and J, and all other rearrangements were classified as non-productive. Following IMGT convention, CDR3 was defined as the stretch from the second conserved V-encoded cysteine up to the conserved J-encoded phenylalanine. The earlier analysis of approximately 590 of the donors excluded any sequence lacking an unambiguous match to a single V gene segment. An earlier analysis of 587 of the donors called V segments functional above 56.7% productive rearrangements and segregating when the between-donor standard deviation exceeded 5%. A statistical classification framework was developed to diagnose cytomegalovirus status using the catalog of TCR beta chain sequences. In a later analysis, V and J genes were assigned by comparing TCR nucleotide sequences against IMGT/GENE-DB human TR gene sequences. A later analysis assigned CDR3 sequences and most-parsimonious VDJ recombination scenarios with the TCRdist pipeline. In a later analysis, every TCR beta chain was defined by the combination of its CDR3 amino acid sequence and its V-gene family, and reads without a unique V-gene family were dropped. As a way to deal with suspected cross-contamination and a sequencing artifact, a later analysis dropped over 550 nucleotide sequences that were highly shared and had low generation probability. In a later analysis, a clonal expansion index for each public chain was calculated from normalized within-repertoire ranks of inferred template counts. Generation probabilities in a later analysis came from a VDJ recombination model fitted to out-of-frame rearrangements, and those results were checked against IGoR. In a later analysis, TCR-TCR, TCR-HLA and TCR-CMV co-occurrence was scored with hypergeometric tests, and a repertoire-size bias correction was applied to TCR pairs. To estimate false discovery rates, a later analysis permuted the HLA or CMV assignments 20 times. In a later analysis, co-occurring TCRs were grouped using DBSCAN, and TCRdist sequence similarity was added for clustering within HLA-allele-positive subsets. For co-occurrence clustering, repertoires with fewer than 30,000 or more than 120,000 public chains were excluded, along with about five repertoires with anomalous nucleotide sharing. Here the immuneACCESS table is served through TCRdb, limited to in-frame sequences with V and J called. Missing clones are a known gap in these copies; in checked studies unresolved V genes cover under half, and the rest lacks a known reason. V, J and clone size are taken as reported in that table, and D and trimming were inferred from the DNA itself. The data table for this sample lists approximately 140,000 clones. The ten top clones hold approximately 2% of the sample.

This TCR came from a woman aged 18-29 years in good health and CMV-seronegative. In this chain, TRBV2 is recombined with TRBJ2-7; the D gene is perhaps TRBD2, from 6 matching bases. Input material: PBMCs. The nucleotide sequence is TGTGCCAGCAGTCCAGCCGGGAGATCCTACGAGCAGTACTTC. Protein translation: CASSPAGRSYEQYF.